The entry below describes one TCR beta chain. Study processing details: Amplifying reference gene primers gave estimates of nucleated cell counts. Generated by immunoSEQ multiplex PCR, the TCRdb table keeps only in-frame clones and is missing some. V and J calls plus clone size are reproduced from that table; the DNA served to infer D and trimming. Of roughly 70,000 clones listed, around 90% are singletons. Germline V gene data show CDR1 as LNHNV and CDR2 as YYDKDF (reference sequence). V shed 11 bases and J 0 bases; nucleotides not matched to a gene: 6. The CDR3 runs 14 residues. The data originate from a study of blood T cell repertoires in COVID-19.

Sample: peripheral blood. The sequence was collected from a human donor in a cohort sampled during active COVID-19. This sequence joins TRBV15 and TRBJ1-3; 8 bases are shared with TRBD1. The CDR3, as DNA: TGTGCCTCCCGCACAGGGGGCTCTGGAAACACCATATATTTT. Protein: CASRTGGSGNTIYF. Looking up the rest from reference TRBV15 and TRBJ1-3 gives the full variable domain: DAMVIQNPRYQVTQFGKPVTLSCSQTLNHNVMYWYQQKSSQAPKLLFHYYDKDFNNEADTPDNFQSRRPNTSFCFLDIRSPGLGDTAMYLCASRTGGSGNTIYFGEGSWLTVV.